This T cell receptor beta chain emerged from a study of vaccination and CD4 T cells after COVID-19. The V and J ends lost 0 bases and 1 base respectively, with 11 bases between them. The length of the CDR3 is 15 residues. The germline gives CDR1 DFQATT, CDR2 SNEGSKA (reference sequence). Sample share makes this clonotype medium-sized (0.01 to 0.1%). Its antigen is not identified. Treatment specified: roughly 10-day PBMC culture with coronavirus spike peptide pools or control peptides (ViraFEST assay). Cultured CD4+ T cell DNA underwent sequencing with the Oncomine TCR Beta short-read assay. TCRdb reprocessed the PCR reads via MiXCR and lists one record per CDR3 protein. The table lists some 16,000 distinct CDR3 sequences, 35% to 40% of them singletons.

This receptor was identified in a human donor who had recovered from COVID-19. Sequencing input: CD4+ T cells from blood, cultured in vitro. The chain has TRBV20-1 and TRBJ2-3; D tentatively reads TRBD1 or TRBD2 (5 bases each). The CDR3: CSARDLGRRTDTQYF. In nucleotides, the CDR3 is TGCAGTGCTAGAGATCTGGGACGCCGCACAGATACGCAGTATTTT.